This passage covers 26 T cell receptor beta chains from one sample sequenced in a study of regulatory T cells in long-lasting Graves disease. According to the study, TCR beta libraries were built with iRepertoire HTBI primers and CDR3-region Arm-PCR. TCRdb re-called the multiplex PCR reads through MiXCR, storing one row per CDR3 protein. The sample carries under 350,000 distinct CDR3 sequences, around 20% recorded once. Time point noted: persistent/refractory GD, antithyroid drugs over 5 years with positive TRAb. Following extraction of RNA from PBMCs, that RNA was used to make the TCR library. The sequencing here drew on peripheral blood mononuclear cells (PBMCs), taken when the disease was refractory, from a patient treated with antithyroid drugs. The receptor source for this set is a female donor with Graves disease.

This clonotype was observed a handful of times. This chain links TRBV12-3 or TRBV12-4 with TRBJ2-2; perhaps TRBD1 as D (6 bases). Trimming shortened V by 6 bases and J by 4 bases, and 15 bases separated the two germline ends. The CDR3 is 15 amino acids. CDR3 bases: TGTGCCAGCAGACGACCGGGACAAAGCACCGGGGAGCTGTTTTTT. Translated: CASRRPGQSTGELFF.

This clonotype was seen only a few times. J is TRBJ2-2 and V is TRBV3-1; D call uncertain. The CDR3 contains 14 residues. Per germline, CDR1 LGHDT and CDR2 YNNKEL (reference sequence). With 9 bases removed from V and 0 bases from J, the gap between germline ends came to 11 bases. The CDR3 DNA is TGTGCCAGTGAGACCCGGACGAACACCGGGGAGCTGTTTTTT. Amino acid sequence: CASETRTNTGELFF.

This clonotype was detected only once. The chain joins TRBV9 to TRBJ2-2; 10 bases align to TRBD1. Germline values: CDR1 SGDLS, CDR2 YYNGEE. The CDR3 runs to 16 residues. V shed 3 bases, J shed 6 bases, and the junction held 8 bases outside the gene matches. The CDR3 spells CASSAPGTGDSGELFF. The DNA of the CDR3 is TGTGCCAGCAGCGCCCCCGGGACAGGGGATTCCGGGGAGCTGTTTTTT.

This clonotype was detected many times. The chain links TRBV5-1 to TRBJ1-1; 7 positions agree with TRBD1. The V gene end was trimmed by 4 bases and the J gene end by 4 bases; junction bases not matched to a gene: 4. The CDR3 spans 13 residues. Germline-derived CDR1 and CDR2 are SGHRS and YFSETQ. The CDR3 is CASSTDRATEAFF. The CDR3 coding sequence is TGCGCCAGCAGCACTGACAGGGCCACTGAAGCTTTCTTT.

This clonotype appeared a few times. The chain is built from TRBV2 and TRBJ2-1; 12 positions match TRBD1. The CDR3 covers 15 residues. CDR1 and CDR2 from the germline V gene are SNHLY and FYNNEI. V shed 6 bases and J 8 bases; nucleotides not matched to a gene: 8. The CDR3 loop is CASRPGTGGIDEQFF. The CDR3 bases are TGTGCCAGCAGACCCGGGACAGGGGGCATCGATGAGCAGTTCTTC. The variable domain in full, completed from reference TRBV2 and TRBJ2-1, reads EPEVTQTPSHQVTQMGQEVILRCVPISNHLYFYWYRQILGQKVEFLVSFYNNEISEKSEIFDDQFSVERPDGSNFTLKIRSTKLEDSAMYFCASRPGTGGIDEQFFGPGTRLTVL.

This chain connects TRBV28 to TRBJ2-2; TRBD2 matches at 7 bases. The CDR3 has 15 amino acids. Trimming at V came to 5 bases and at J to 0 bases, leaving 3 bases not matched to a gene. Germline V gives CDR1 MDHEN, CDR2 SYDVKM. DNA of the CDR3: TGTGCCAGCAGTCGGGACTACCCGAACACCGGGGAGCTGTTTTTT. It yields the protein CASSRDYPNTGELFF.

This clonotype occurred many times. The chain joins TRBV7-9 to TRBJ2-5; TRBD2 matches at 13 bases. Germline lookup yields CDR1 SEHNR and CDR2 FQNEAQ (reference sequence). With V trimmed by 5 bases and J by 3 bases, 9 bases remained unmatched. There are 17 residues in the CDR3. This chain's CDR3 is CASSSSRGTSGKETQYF. Written as DNA, the CDR3 is TGTGCCAGCAGCAGTAGTCGGGGGACTAGCGGGAAAGAGACCCAGTACTTC. Supplemented by reference TRBV7-9 and TRBJ2-5, the full variable domain reads DTGVSQNPRHKITKRGQNVTFRCDPISEHNRLYWYRQTLGQGPEFLTYFQNEAQLEKSRLLSDRFSAERPKGSFSTLEIQRTEQGDSAMYLCASSSSRGTSGKETQYFGPGTRLLVL.

In this sample, this clonotype turned up many times. J is TRBJ1-2 and V is TRBV28; possible D gene TRBD1, 5 bases. V was clipped by 5 bases and J by 5 bases, with 15 bases between them. Per germline, CDR1 MDHEN and CDR2 SYDVKM. The CDR3 spans 14 residues. DNA for the CDR3: TGTGCCAGCAGTAGAACCGGGACCGAGTATGGCTACACCTTC. It yields the protein CASSRTGTEYGYTF.

This chain links TRBV7-2 with TRBJ1-2, with TRBD1 matching 7 bases. This CDR3 has 15 amino acids. The V gene's germline CDR1 is SGHTA and CDR2 FQGNSA. The J segment lost 4 bases and the V segment lost 5 bases, leaving 10 bases of the junction unmatched. This CDR3 is CASSLSTGEGYGYTF. DNA for the CDR3: TGTGCCAGCAGCCTAAGCACAGGGGAAGGCTATGGCTACACCTTC.

This clonotype was observed at least ten times. J is TRBJ2-2 and V is TRBV12-3 or TRBV12-4; 9 nucleotides align to TRBD1. This CDR3 comprises 15 residues. With 1 base clipped from V and 3 bases from J, the junction kept 0 bases outside the gene matches. CDR3 protein: CASSLGDRDTGELFF. The CDR3 DNA reads as TGTGCCAGCAGTTTAGGGGACAGGGACACCGGGGAGCTGTTTTTT.

This clonotype was counted a few times. The V and J genes are TRBV6-2 or TRBV6-3 and TRBJ2-7; weak D call: TRBD2 (5 bases). The CDR3 extends over 18 amino acids. CDR1 is MNHEY and CDR2 is SVGEGT in the germline V gene. Trimming pared 0 bases from V and 2 bases from J, leaving 20 bases between. CDR3: CASSYSILEPTKPYEQYF. DNA for the CDR3: TGTGCCAGCAGTTACTCGATACTAGAGCCGACCAAACCCTACGAGCAGTACTTC.

This clonotype has a count of ten or more. The rearrangement joins TRBV12-3 or TRBV12-4 to TRBJ2-5, with TRBD1 identical over 8 bases. CDR3 length: 13 residues. With 6 bases clipped from V and 3 bases from J, the junction kept 3 bases outside the gene matches. In DNA, the CDR3 is TGTGCCAGCAGAATACAGGGGGAAGAGACCCAGTACTTC. Protein: CASRIQGEETQYF.

A few counts support this clonotype. A much more abundant neighbour one base away suggests this may be a read error. The CDR3 nucleotides read TGTGCCAGCAGTTTTAAGTCAGGGGGAGAAGAGACCCGGTACTTC. Translated, it gives CASSFKSGGEETRYF. This chain connects TRBV28 to TRBJ2-5; TRBD1 matches 7 bases. The CDR3 contains 15 residues. Germline V gene sequence: CDR1 MDHEN, CDR2 SYDVKM. Full variable domain (missing parts from reference TRBV28 and TRBJ2-5): DVKVTQSSRYLVKRTGEKVFLECVQDMDHENMFWYRQDPGLGLRLIYFSYDVKMKEKGDIPEGYSVSREKKERFSLILESASTNQTSMYLCASSFKSGGEETRYFGPGTRLLVL.

This chain connects TRBV6-1 to TRBJ2-2; 8 bases fit TRBD2. Germline V gene sequence: CDR1 MNHNS, CDR2 SASEGT. CDR3 length: 17 amino acids. J lost 3 bases, V lost 3 bases, and 9 bases had no gene match. The CDR3 sequence: CASSDSGGRLDTGELFF. The DNA of the CDR3 is TGTGCCAGCAGTGACTCTGGCGGGAGGTTAGACACCGGGGAGCTGTTTTTT.

In nucleotides, the CDR3 is TGTGCCAGCACTGCAGGGGAAATGAACACTGAAGCTTTCTTT. It yields the protein CASTAGEMNTEAFF. This chain connects TRBV27 to TRBJ1-1; tentative D call: TRBD1 (6 bases). Germline CDR1 and CDR2: MNHEY and SMNVEV (reference sequence). V was clipped by 7 bases and J by 0 bases, with 12 bases between them. This CDR3 contains 14 residues.

The V and J genes are TRBV6-2 or TRBV6-3 and TRBJ2-2; no definite D call. There are 14 residues in the CDR3. CDR1 is MNHEY and CDR2 is SVGEGT in the germline V gene. V was trimmed by 9 bases and J by 5 bases, leaving 16 bases between them. CDR3 region: CASGSRIWTGELFF. DNA of the CDR3: TGTGCCAGTGGCAGTCGGATTTGGACCGGGGAGCTGTTTTTT.

This sequence joins TRBV2 and TRBJ1-2; 9 nucleotides line up with TRBD1. The trim removed 7 bases at V and 8 bases at J, leaving 11 bases unmatched. This CDR3 has 14 amino acids. Germline lookup yields CDR1 SNHLY and CDR2 FYNNEI. CDR3 nucleotide sequence: TGTGCCAGCACCCGGACAGGGGAAATATGGGGCTACACCTTC. As protein: CASTRTGEIWGYTF.

The chain couples TRBV20-1 to TRBJ1-1; no reliable D call. This CDR3 contains 16 residues. CDR1 is DFQATT and CDR2 is SNEGSKA in the germline V gene (reference sequence). Trimming took off 2 bases at V and 2 bases at J, with 18 bases between the two ends. CDR3 in amino acids: CSARSEGLALNTEAFF. The CDR3 bases are TGCAGTGCTAGAAGCGAGGGCCTGGCCCTTAACACTGAAGCTTTCTTT.

A note on this clonotype: With only one base between it and a far larger clone, this is likely a read error. The chain has TRBV2 and TRBJ2-5; TRBD1 or TRBD2 may be the D gene (6 bases each). The J call may be in error: the DNA end matches TRBJ2-7 better. The CDR3 consists of 14 residues. Germline V gene data show CDR1 as SNHLY and CDR2 as FYNNEI. CDR3 sequence (DNA): TGTGCCAGCAGTGGCGGGACAAGGGTCCACGAGCAGTACTTC. Translated: CASSGGTRVHEQYF.

The rearrangement uses TRBV27 and TRBJ2-5; 7 nucleotides line up with TRBD1. With V trimmed by 6 bases and J by 5 bases, 6 bases remained unmatched. Germline CDR1 is MNHEY and CDR2 is SMNVEV (reference sequence). The CDR3 runs 13 residues. The CDR3 nucleotides are TGTGCCAGCAGCGACAGGGTATCGGAGACCCAGTACTTC. The encoded protein is CASSDRVSETQYF.

This clonotype was counted at least ten times. The chain has TRBV7-9 and TRBJ2-7; D not certain. The length of the CDR3 is 13 residues. The ends were cut back, 1 base at V and 3 bases at J, with 7 bases in the middle. Germline V gives CDR1 SEHNR, CDR2 FQNEAQ (reference sequence). The CDR3 region has the DNA TGTGCCAGCAGCTTAGGGGCTTTCTACGAGCAGTACTTC. Residues: CASSLGAFYEQYF.

Ten or more counts support this clonotype. The V gene is TRBV7-2, the J gene TRBJ1-1, with D tentatively TRBD1 (5 bases). The CDR3 extends over 15 amino acids. Germline V gives CDR1 SGHTA, CDR2 FQGNSA. V lost 5 bases to trimming and J lost 5 bases, with 18 bases between them. For the CDR3, the DNA is TGTGCCAGCAGCCCAAGGGGCGAGGGTGAGACTGAAGCTTTCTTT. It translates to CASSPRGEGETEAFF.

A word on this clonotype: A read error may explain this, as a much larger clone is one base away. The genes are TRBV7-2 and TRBJ1-1; D unclear. This CDR3 has 13 amino acids. Looked up from germline, CDR1 is SGHTA and CDR2 is FQGNSA. V was trimmed by 2 bases and J by 1 base, leaving 5 bases between them. The CDR3 DNA follows: TGTGCCAGCAGCTTAAACTGGAACACTGAAGCTTTCTTT. It specifies CASSLNWNTEAFF.

The sample holds a few counts of this clonotype. The genes are TRBV10-3 and TRBJ2-7; D unclear. V was clipped by 3 bases and J by 7 bases, with 7 bases between them. The germline gives CDR1 ENHRY, CDR2 SYGVKD. The length of the CDR3 is 11 residues. Written as DNA, the CDR3 is TGTGCCATCAGTGACCGTGGGGAGCAGTACTTC. Its protein product is CAISDRGEQYF.

This rearrangement joins TRBV4-3 to TRBJ1-6; D possibly corresponds to TRBD1 (5 bases). CDR3 size: 17 residues. Germline V gene lookup returns CDR1 LGHNA and CDR2 YSLEER. The ends were cut back, 0 bases at V and 6 bases at J, with 15 bases in the middle. CDR3 bases: TGCGCCAGCAGCCAAGAGGTTGCGGGGCAGGTTAATTCACCCCTCCACTTT. This translates into CASSQEVAGQVNSPLHF.

The chain combines TRBV5-1 with TRBJ2-7; D remains unclear. Germline assignment: CDR1 SGHRS and CDR2 YFSETQ. Between the trimmed V and J ends, which lost 5 bases and 3 bases, there was a span of 15 bases. CDR3 length: 14 amino acids. The CDR3 DNA reads TGCGCCAGCAGGGATCTAGTGGGCAGCTACGAGCAGTACTTC. It yields the protein CASRDLVGSYEQYF.